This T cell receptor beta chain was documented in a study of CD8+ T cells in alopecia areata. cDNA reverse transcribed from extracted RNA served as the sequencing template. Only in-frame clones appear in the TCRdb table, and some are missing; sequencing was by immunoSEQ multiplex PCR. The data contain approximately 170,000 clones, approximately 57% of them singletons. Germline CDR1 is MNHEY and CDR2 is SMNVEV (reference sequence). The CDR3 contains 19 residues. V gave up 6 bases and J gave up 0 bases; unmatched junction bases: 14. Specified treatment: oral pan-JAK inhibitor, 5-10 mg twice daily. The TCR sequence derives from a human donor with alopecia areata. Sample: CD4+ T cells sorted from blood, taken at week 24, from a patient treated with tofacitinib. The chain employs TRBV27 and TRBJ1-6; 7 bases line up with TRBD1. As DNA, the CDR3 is TGTGCCAGCAGCTCCGCCCGGACAGGACTGAGCTCCTATAATTCACCCCTCCACTTT. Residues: CASSSARTGLSSYNSPLHF.